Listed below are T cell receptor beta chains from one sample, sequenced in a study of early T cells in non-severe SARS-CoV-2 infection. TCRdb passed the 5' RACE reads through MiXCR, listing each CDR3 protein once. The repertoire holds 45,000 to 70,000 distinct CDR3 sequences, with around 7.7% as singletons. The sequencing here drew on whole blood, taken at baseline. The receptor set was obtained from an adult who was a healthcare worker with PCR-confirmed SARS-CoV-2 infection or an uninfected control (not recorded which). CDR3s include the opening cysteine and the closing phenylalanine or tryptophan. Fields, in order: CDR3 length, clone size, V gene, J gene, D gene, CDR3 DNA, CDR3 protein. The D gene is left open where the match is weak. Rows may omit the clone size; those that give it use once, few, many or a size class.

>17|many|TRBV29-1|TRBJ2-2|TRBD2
TGCAGCGCCGACCTGGTCCTAGCGGGAGGGAACACCGGGGAGCTGTTTTTT
CSADLVLAGGNTGELFF
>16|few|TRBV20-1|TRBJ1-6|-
TGCAGTGCTAGTAGGGGCTCCCCGGGAGAAAATTCACCCCTCCACTTT
CSASRGSPGENSPLHF
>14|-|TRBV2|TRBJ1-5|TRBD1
TGTGCCAGCAGTCGGACAGGACCCAATCAGCCCCAGCATTTT
CASSRTGPNQPQHF
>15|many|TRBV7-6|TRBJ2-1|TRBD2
TGTGCCAGCAGCTCCCCGGGACTAGCGGGAATTGAGCAGTTCTTC
CASSSPGLAGIEQFF
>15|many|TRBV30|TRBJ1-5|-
TGTGCCTGGACCGCCCCGGACACCCTCGGACAGCCCCAGCATTTT
CAWTAPDTLGQPQHF
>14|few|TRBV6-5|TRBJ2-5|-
TGTGCCAGCAGTTACAATTCAGCGAAAGAGACCCAGTACTTC
CASSYNSAKETQYF
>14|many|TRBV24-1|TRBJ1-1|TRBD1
TGTGCCACCAGTGACAGGACAGGGTTAAATGAAGCTTTCTTT
CATSDRTGLNEAFF
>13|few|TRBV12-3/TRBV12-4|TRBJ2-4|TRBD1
TGTGCCAGCAGTTTTGGGACAGAAAACATTCAGTACTTC
CASSFGTENIQYF
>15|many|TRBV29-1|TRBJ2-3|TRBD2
TGCAGCGCCCAAAACCAAGCGGGAGAGATGGATACGCAGTATTTT
CSAQNQAGEMDTQYF
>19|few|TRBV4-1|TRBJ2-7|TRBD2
TGCGCCAGCAGCCAAGAAAAAGCGGGACTAGCGGGGACCCGGTACGAGCAGTACTTC
CASSQEKAGLAGTRYEQYF
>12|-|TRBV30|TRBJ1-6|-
TGTGCCTGGACAGGGAACAATTCACCCCTCCACTTT
CAWTGNNSPLHF
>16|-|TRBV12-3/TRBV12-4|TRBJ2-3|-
TGTGCCTGCAGCCCACTTGGGGGGACCAGCACAGATACGCAGTATTTT
CACSPLGGTSTDTQYF
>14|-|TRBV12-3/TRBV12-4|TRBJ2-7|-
TGTGCCAGCAGTTCAGGGGTTTATGGGAACGAGCAGTACTTC
CASSSGVYGNEQYF